Below, 17 T cell receptor beta chains from the same sample are listed, as sequenced in a study of shared clonotypes between healthy human individuals. Positively selected for CCR7, the CD45RO-negative cells used as naive CD8 cells excluded terminally differentiated effector memory CD45RA+ cells. Sequenced by immunoSEQ multiplex PCR; TCRdb stores in-frame clones only, minus some. The table lists approximately 840,000 clones, 90% to 97% of them singletons. The specimen sequenced was naive CD8+ T cells sorted from blood. These receptors were collected from a man aged 30-40 years in good health.

This chain links TRBV10-1 with TRBJ2-1; the D gene is possibly TRBD2 (6 bases). The V gene's germline CDR1 is WNHNN and CDR2 SYGVQD (reference sequence). This CDR3 is built from 15 residues. Trimming cost V 3 bases and J 0 bases, with 9 bases left between them. The CDR3 reads CASSERESSYNEQFF. As DNA, the CDR3 is TGCGCCAGCAGTGAACGGGAGAGCTCCTACAATGAGCAGTTCTTC.

The chain carries TRBV29-1 and TRBJ2-2; 9 bases match TRBD1. The CDR3 runs 13 residues. The V and J ends lost 7 bases and 1 base, in that order; junction bases with no gene match: 1. Germline CDR1 SQVTM, CDR2 ANQGSEA. The CDR3 coding sequence is TGCAGCGGGGACAGGGTGAACACCGGGGAGCTGTTTTTT. Its protein is CSGDRVNTGELFF.

This rearrangement joins TRBV16 to TRBJ2-1; 8 bases fit TRBD1. Germline loops: CDR1 KGHSY, CDR2 FQNENV. J lost 5 bases, V lost 4 bases, and 4 bases had no gene match. The CDR3 covers 14 residues. The CDR3 sequence: CASSPRQGNNEQFF. The CDR3 bases are TGTGCCAGCAGCCCCAGACAGGGGAACAATGAGCAGTTCTTC.

This chain uses TRBV6-1 with TRBJ2-3, with a possible D match to TRBD2 (5 bases). Trimming shortened V by 2 bases and J by 2 bases, and 14 bases separated the two germline ends. CDR3 length: 16 amino acids. In germline, CDR1 is MNHNS, CDR2 SASEGT. CDR3 DNA: TGTGCCAGCAGTGAATGGAAGGGCCGGGACACAGATACGCAGTATTTT. It specifies CASSEWKGRDTDTQYF.

V is TRBV5-8 and J is TRBJ2-2; 13 nucleotides line up with TRBD2. The germline gives CDR1 SGHTS, CDR2 YDEGEE. The CDR3 spans 16 residues. V was pared by 4 bases and J by 8 bases, with 8 bases of the junction left unmatched. The CDR3 protein is CASSGRTSGSSGELFF. CDR3 nucleotides: TGTGCCAGCAGCGGACGGACTAGCGGGAGTTCTGGGGAGCTGTTTTTT.

This rearrangement joins TRBV6-1 to TRBJ2-1; 11 nucleotides match TRBD2. V lost 3 bases and J lost 3; bases outside the gene matches: 4. In germline, CDR1 is MNHNS, CDR2 SASEGT. This CDR3 spans 16 amino acids. The CDR3 is CASSETSGKGYNEQFF. The CDR3, as DNA: TGTGCCAGCAGTGAGACTAGCGGGAAGGGCTACAATGAGCAGTTCTTC.

Notes on this clone: The same CDR3 arises from other DNA sequences in this sample as well. This chain links TRBV9 with TRBJ2-1; no firm D call. Between the trimmed V and J ends, which lost 3 bases and 4 bases, there was a span of 5 bases. Germline CDR1 and CDR2: SGDLS and YYNGEE. This CDR3 has 12 residues. CDR3 nucleotide sequence: TGTGCCAGCAGCGGCGGTTACAATGAGCAGTTCTTC. It encodes CASSGGYNEQFF.

Notes on this clone: In the same sample, other DNA sequences code for this CDR3. The chain employs TRBV28 and TRBJ2-7, with 12 bases fitting TRBD2. This CDR3 has 15 residues. V dropped 5 bases and J dropped 3; count of bases not matched to a gene: 5. Germline V gene data show CDR1 as MDHEN and CDR2 as SYDVKM. For the CDR3, the DNA is TGTGCCAGCAGTCCTGGGACTAGCGGGTTCTACGAGCAGTACTTC. It is translated as CASSPGTSGFYEQYF.

This clone has only one observation. The chain combines TRBV27 with TRBJ2-7, with 7 bases that match TRBD2. CDR1 and CDR2 (germline): MNHEY, SMNVEV (reference sequence). Unmatched junction bases numbered 15, after V lost 8 bases and J lost 2 bases. The CDR3 loop spans 16 amino acids. The DNA for the CDR3 is TGTGCCAGCTCTCTTAGCGGGTACGGGCCCGCCTACGAGCAGTACTTC. It encodes CASSLSGYGPAYEQYF.

V usage is TRBV4-2 and J usage is TRBJ2-1; TRBD2 matches at 8 bases. The CDR3 is 19 amino acids. Trimming took 1 base from V and 3 from J; bases not matched to a gene: 14. Germline CDR1 LGHNA, CDR2 YNFKEQ. The CDR3 nucleotides read TGTGCCAGCAGCCAAGCGCCAGCGGGAGTGGTGGATGGCTACAATGAGCAGTTCTTC. It translates to CASSQAPAGVVDGYNEQFF.

The rearrangement joins TRBV28 to TRBJ2-2, with TRBD1 matching over 9 bases. CDR1 is MDHEN, CDR2 SYDVKM, per germline. CDR3 length equals 16 residues. J lost 4 bases, V lost 5 bases, and 8 bases had no gene match. CDR3 coding DNA: TGTGCCAGCAGTCCTGGGGACAGGGCGACCACCGGGGAGCTGTTTTTT. Protein: CASSPGDRATTGELFF.

The V and J genes are TRBV7-6 and TRBJ2-1, with D unresolved. CDR1 and CDR2 (germline): SGHVS, FNYEAQ. Trimming shortened V by 4 bases and J by 2 bases, and 3 bases separated the two germline ends. There are 12 residues in the CDR3. CDR3 protein: CASSSPYNEQFF. As DNA, the CDR3 is TGTGCCAGCAGCTCCCCCTACAATGAGCAGTTCTTC.

The genes are TRBV7-9 and TRBJ1-2, with D perhaps matching TRBD1 (6 bases). Trimming pared 4 bases from V and 3 bases from J, leaving 12 bases between. This CDR3 spans 14 amino acids. Germline CDR1 SEHNR, CDR2 FQNEAQ (reference sequence). CDR3 sequence: CASSSPGADYGYTF. The DNA for the CDR3 is TGTGCCAGCAGCTCCCCGGGGGCGGACTATGGCTACACCTTC.

The chain carries TRBV14 and TRBJ1-4; D possibly corresponds to TRBD1 (5 bases). Germline assignment: CDR1 SGHDN and CDR2 FVKESK. V gave up 1 base and J gave up 6 bases, with 18 bases separating them. CDR3 length equals 17 residues. In nucleotides, the CDR3 is TGTGCCAGCAGCCAAGCCGTGACACTGGGGGGTTATGAAAAACTGTTTTTT. Its protein product is CASSQAVTLGGYEKLFF.

The CDR3 bases are TGCGCCAGCAGCTATTCGCATTTTGGAGCGGGGGACACTGAAGCTTTCTTT. It yields the protein CASSYSHFGAGDTEAFF. The chain is built from TRBV5-1 and TRBJ1-1; maybe TRBD1 (5 bases). V was trimmed by 3 bases and J by 3 bases, leaving 21 bases between them. In germline, CDR1 is SGHRS, CDR2 YFSETQ. The CDR3 is 17 amino acids.

The chain recombines TRBV28 with TRBJ2-1, with 8 bases lining up with TRBD2. V dropped 2 bases and J dropped 2; count of bases not matched to a gene: 8. Germline V gene data show CDR1 as MDHEN and CDR2 as SYDVKM. This CDR3 is built from 17 residues. As DNA, the CDR3 is TGTGCCAGCAGTTTACCTCGACGGGAGGGCACCTACAATGAGCAGTTCTTC. This codes for CASSLPRREGTYNEQFF.

The V call is TRBV10-3, the J call TRBJ1-2; perhaps TRBD1 as D (6 bases). This CDR3 spans 14 amino acids. Per germline, CDR1 ENHRY and CDR2 SYGVKD. Trimming took 8 bases from V and 2 from J, leaving 15 bases between them. The CDR3 protein is CAIHRETGNYGYTF. In DNA form, the CDR3 reads TGTGCCATCCACAGGGAAACGGGGAACTATGGCTACACCTTC.